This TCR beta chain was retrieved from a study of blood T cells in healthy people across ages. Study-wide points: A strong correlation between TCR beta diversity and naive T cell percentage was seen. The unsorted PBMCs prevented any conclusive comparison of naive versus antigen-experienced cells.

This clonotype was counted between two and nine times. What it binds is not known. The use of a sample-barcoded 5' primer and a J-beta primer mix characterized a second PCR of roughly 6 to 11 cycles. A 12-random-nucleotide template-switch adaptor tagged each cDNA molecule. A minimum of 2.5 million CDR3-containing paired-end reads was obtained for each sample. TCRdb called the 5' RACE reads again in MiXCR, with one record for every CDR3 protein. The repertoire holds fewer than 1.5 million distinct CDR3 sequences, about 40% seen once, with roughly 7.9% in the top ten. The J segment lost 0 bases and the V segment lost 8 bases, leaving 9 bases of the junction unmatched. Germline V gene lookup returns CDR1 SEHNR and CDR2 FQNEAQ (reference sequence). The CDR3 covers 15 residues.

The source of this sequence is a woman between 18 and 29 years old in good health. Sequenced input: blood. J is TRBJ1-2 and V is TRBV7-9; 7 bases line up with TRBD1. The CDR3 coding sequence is TGTGCCAGCGACGTGGACAGGAAAACTAACTATGGCTACACCTTC. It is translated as CASDVDRKTNYGYTF. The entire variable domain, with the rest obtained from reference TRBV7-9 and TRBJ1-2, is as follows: DTGVSQNPRHKITKRGQNVTFRCDPISEHNRLYWYRQTLGQGPEFLTYFQNEAQLEKSRLLSDRFSAERPKGSFSTLEIQRTEQGDSAMYLCASDVDRKTNYGYTFGSGTRLTVV.